This entry lists 5 T cell receptor beta chains sequenced from one sample in a study of response to subunit inactivated influenza vaccine. MiXCR, run by TCRdb on the RT-PCR reads, gives a single entry per CDR3 protein. The table records more than 550,000 distinct CDR3 sequences, roughly 10% of them present only once. This same sample was also part of a study on T cells expressing NK-cell markers. As that study records: A 5'RACE template switching approach incorporating UMIs was used to make TCR beta cDNA.

The input for sequencing was PBMCs from blood, taken on the day of vaccination. These receptors came from a man aged 50 or older who received an inactivated influenza vaccine.

This chain uses TRBV5-1 with TRBJ1-2; 9 bases map to TRBD1. This CDR3 has 13 residues. Looked up from germline, CDR1 is SGHRS and CDR2 is YFSETQ. V dropped 3 bases and J dropped 7; count of bases not matched to a gene: 4. The DNA of the CDR3 is TGCGCCAGCAGCTGGGACAGGGACGGTGGCTACACCTTC. Translation gives CASSWDRDGGYTF.

This clonotype was detected only a few times. The chain recombines TRBV7-9 with TRBJ2-3; the D is unclear. CDR1 is SEHNR and CDR2 is FQNEAQ in the germline V gene (reference sequence). This CDR3 is built from 14 residues. The V end lost 1 base, the J end lost 4 bases, and 9 bases lay between the germline ends. CDR3 DNA sequence: TGTGCCAGCAGCTTAGACGCTTCGTCAGATACGCAGTATTTT. Amino acids: CASSLDASSDTQYF. The whole variable domain, filled in from reference TRBV7-9 and TRBJ2-3, reads DTGVSQNPRHKITKRGQNVTFRCDPISEHNRLYWYRQTLGQGPEFLTYFQNEAQLEKSRLLSDRFSAERPKGSFSTLEIQRTEQGDSAMYLCASSLDASSDTQYFGPGTRLTVL.

This chain joins TRBV24-1 and TRBJ2-1, with D maybe TRBD2 (5 bases). Germline assignment: CDR1 KGHDR and CDR2 SFDVKD. Trimming left V 1 base short and J 7 bases short, with 19 bases between. There are 17 residues in the CDR3. CDR3 coding DNA: TGTGCCACCAGTGATTTATTCGACATACAACGGGGAAATGAGCAGTTCTTC. As protein: CATSDLFDIQRGNEQFF.

V is TRBV4-1 and J is TRBJ1-1; TRBD1 aligns across 8 bases. J lost 5 bases, V lost 4 bases, and 9 bases had no gene match. In germline, CDR1 is MGHRA, CDR2 YSYEKL. CDR3 length: 15 amino acids. The CDR3 region is CASSREQGERTEAFF. The DNA of the CDR3 is TGCGCCAGCAGCCGCGAACAGGGGGAGCGGACTGAAGCTTTCTTT.

This clonotype was observed many times. The rearrangement uses TRBV12-3 or TRBV12-4 and TRBJ2-5; no clear D. Trimming left V 2 bases short and J 0 bases short, with 7 bases between. The length of the CDR3 is 14 residues. The CDR3 reads CASSLHRDQETQYF. CDR3 in DNA: TGTGCCAGCAGTTTACATCGGGACCAAGAGACCCAGTACTTC.